The 10 T cell receptor beta chains below come from one sample, sequenced in a study of blood T cell repertoires in COVID-19. Sequenced by immunoSEQ multiplex PCR; TCRdb stores in-frame clones only, minus some. The sample lists 60,000 or so clones; approximately 88% were seen once. The sample consisted of peripheral blood. The receptors here all came from a man aged 25-40 years with COVID-19, enrolled during active disease.

This chain connects TRBV7-9 to TRBJ2-7; 9 positions match TRBD1. V lost 2 bases, J lost 3 bases, and 2 bases stayed unmatched. The germline V gene encodes CDR1 SEHNR and CDR2 FQNEAQ (reference sequence). This CDR3 has 14 amino acids. CDR3 DNA sequence: TGTGCCAGCAGCTTACCGGGACAGGGCTACGAGCAGTACTTC. This gives the protein CASSLPGQGYEQYF.

A few counts support this clone. CDR3 in amino acids: CASSLATTGEAFF. In DNA form, the CDR3 reads TGTGCCAGCAGCTTAGCCACTACAGGGGAAGCTTTCTTT. The chain links TRBV11-2 to TRBJ1-1; D is possibly TRBD1 (6 bases). The V and J ends lost 1 base and 8 bases respectively, with 11 bases between them. There are 13 residues in the CDR3. Germline V gene sequence: CDR1 SGHAT, CDR2 FQNNGV.

This clone appeared once. The J gene is TRBJ2-6, the V gene TRBV27; D might be TRBD2 (5 bases). CDR1 MNHEY and CDR2 SMNVEV come from the germline V gene (reference sequence). This CDR3 is built from 16 residues. Trimming removed 0 bases from V and 2 bases from J, with 8 bases in between. For the CDR3, the DNA is TGTGCCAGCAGTTTATCATCGGGGACTGGGGCCAACGTCCTGACTTTC. It is translated as CASSLSSGTGANVLTF.

V is TRBV6-2 or TRBV6-3 and J is TRBJ1-2; 8 bases are a match to TRBD1. J lost 7 bases, V lost 3 bases, and 4 bases had no gene match. Germline lookup yields CDR1 MNHEY and CDR2 SVGEGT. The CDR3 is 13 residues long. DNA of the CDR3: TGTGCCAGCAGTTATCAGGGGGCGGCTGGCTACACCTTC. Translating it yields CASSYQGAAGYTF.

The genes are TRBV27 and TRBJ2-7; TRBD1 matches 9 bases. Germline loops: CDR1 MNHEY, CDR2 SMNVEV (reference sequence). This CDR3 has 15 residues. The junction had 10 bases not matched to a gene; V was cut back by 6 bases and J by 4 bases. The CDR3 spells CASRLPGTGHYEQYF. CDR3 coding DNA: TGTGCCAGCAGATTGCCCGGGACAGGGCATTACGAGCAGTACTTC.

The genes are TRBV5-6 and TRBJ1-5; a weak D match, TRBD1 (6 bases). The CDR3 sequence is 16 residues long. Per the germline V gene, CDR1 is SGHDT and CDR2 is YYEEEE. Trimming stripped 4 bases from V and 0 bases from J, with 14 bases between. The CDR3 protein is CASSQSRDTSNQPQHF. CDR3 nucleotide sequence: TGTGCCAGCAGCCAGTCCCGGGACACTAGCAATCAGCCCCAGCATTTT.

V gene TRBV9 combines with J gene TRBJ2-7; D not certain. The CDR3 runs to 13 residues. The V end lost 10 bases, the J end lost 6 bases, and 20 bases lay between the germline ends. Germline V gives CDR1 SGDLS, CDR2 YYNGEE. CDR3 sequence (DNA): TGTGCCGCCCTAAATGTTTCCGTGTCCGAGCAGTACTTC. Translating gives CAALNVSVSEQYF.

The V and J genes are TRBV27 and TRBJ2-7; TRBD2 matches 13 bases. Trimming cost V 4 bases and J 3 bases; bases outside gene matches: 6. Germline loops: CDR1 MNHEY, CDR2 SMNVEV (reference sequence). The CDR3 length is 16 residues. The CDR3 sequence is CASSSPGLAGSYEQYF. For the CDR3, the DNA is TGTGCCAGCAGTTCGCCGGGACTAGCGGGGAGCTACGAGCAGTACTTC.

The chain combines TRBV4-3 with TRBJ2-7; 11 bases map to TRBD1. V dropped 0 bases and J dropped 3; count of bases not matched to a gene: 1. The CDR3 totals 15 residues. Germline-derived CDR1 and CDR2 are LGHNA and YSLEER. The CDR3 DNA is TGCGCCAGCAGCCAAGAAGGGACAGGGGGCTACGAGCAGTACTTC. It is translated as CASSQEGTGGYEQYF.

CDR3 amino acids: CASRSGDSYEQYF. In nucleotides, the CDR3 is TGTGCCAGCCGCTCAGGGGATTCCTACGAGCAGTACTTC. V and J are TRBV5-5 and TRBJ2-7; tentative D call: TRBD1 (6 bases). The V end was cut by 7 bases, the J end by 1 base, with 12 bases between. CDR1 is SGHKS and CDR2 is YYEKEE in the germline V gene (reference sequence). The length of the CDR3 is 13 residues.